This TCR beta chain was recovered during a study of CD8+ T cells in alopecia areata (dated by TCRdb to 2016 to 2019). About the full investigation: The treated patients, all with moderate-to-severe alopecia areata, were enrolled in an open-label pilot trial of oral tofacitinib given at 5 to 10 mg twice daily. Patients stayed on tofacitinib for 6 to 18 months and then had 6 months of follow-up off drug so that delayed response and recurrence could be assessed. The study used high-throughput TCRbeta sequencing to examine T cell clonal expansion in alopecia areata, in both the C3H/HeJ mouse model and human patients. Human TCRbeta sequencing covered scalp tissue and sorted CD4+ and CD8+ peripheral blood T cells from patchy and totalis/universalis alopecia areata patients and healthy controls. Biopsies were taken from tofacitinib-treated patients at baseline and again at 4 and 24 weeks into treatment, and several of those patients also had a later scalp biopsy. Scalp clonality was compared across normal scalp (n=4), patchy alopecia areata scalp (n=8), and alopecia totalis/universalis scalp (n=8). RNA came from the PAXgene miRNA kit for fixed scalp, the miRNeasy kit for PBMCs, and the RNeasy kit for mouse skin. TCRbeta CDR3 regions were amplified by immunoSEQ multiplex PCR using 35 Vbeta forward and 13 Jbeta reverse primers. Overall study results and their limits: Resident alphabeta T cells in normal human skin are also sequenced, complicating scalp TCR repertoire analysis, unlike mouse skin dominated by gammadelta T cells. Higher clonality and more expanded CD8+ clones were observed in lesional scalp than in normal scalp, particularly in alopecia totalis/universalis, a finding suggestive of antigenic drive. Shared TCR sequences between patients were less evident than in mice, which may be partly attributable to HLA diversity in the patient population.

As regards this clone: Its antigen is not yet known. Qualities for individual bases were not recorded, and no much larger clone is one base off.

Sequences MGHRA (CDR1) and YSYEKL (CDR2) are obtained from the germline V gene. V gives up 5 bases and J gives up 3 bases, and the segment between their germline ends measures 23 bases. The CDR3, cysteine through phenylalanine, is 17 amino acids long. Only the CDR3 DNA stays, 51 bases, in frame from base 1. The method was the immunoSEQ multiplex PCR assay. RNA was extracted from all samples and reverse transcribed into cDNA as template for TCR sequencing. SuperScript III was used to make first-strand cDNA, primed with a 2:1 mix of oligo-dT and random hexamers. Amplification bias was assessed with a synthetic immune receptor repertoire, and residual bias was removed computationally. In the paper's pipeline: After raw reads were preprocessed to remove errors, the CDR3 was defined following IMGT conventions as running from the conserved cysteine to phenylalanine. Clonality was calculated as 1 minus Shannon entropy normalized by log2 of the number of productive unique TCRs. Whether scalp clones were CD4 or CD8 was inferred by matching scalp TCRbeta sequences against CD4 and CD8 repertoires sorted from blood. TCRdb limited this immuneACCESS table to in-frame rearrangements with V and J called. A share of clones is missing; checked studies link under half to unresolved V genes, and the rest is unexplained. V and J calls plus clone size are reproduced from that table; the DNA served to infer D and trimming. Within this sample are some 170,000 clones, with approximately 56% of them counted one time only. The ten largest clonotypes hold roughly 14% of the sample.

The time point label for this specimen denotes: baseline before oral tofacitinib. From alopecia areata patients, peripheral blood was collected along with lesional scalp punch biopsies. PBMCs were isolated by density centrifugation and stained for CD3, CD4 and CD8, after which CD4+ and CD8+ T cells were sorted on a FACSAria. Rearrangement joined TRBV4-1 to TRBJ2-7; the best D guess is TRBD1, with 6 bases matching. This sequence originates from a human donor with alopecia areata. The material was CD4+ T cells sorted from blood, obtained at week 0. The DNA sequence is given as TGCGCCAGCAGCTACAAACCCTTGACAGGCGCTAGCTACGAGCAGTACTTC. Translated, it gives CASSYKPLTGASYEQYF.